One sample yielded the 30 T cell receptor beta chains listed below, sequenced in a study of OX40 agonist ivuxolimab in advanced cancers. The data were produced by immunoSEQ multiplex PCR, yet TCRdb's version contains in-frame clones alone and is incomplete. Of around 57,000 clones listed, roughly 90% are singletons. The material was CD4+ or CD8+ T cells sorted from blood, obtained in a trial of the OX40 agonist ivuxolimab. These receptors were obtained from an adult with an advanced solid tumor such as melanoma, head and neck, liver or kidney cancer.

The gene calls are TRBV10-3 and TRBJ2-1, with 8 bases matching TRBD2. The V gene's germline CDR1 is ENHRY and CDR2 SYGVKD. With 3 bases clipped from V and 4 bases from J, the junction kept 11 bases outside the gene matches. The CDR3 sequence is 17 residues long. CDR3 region: CAISDGYGRAPYNEQFF. The CDR3 DNA is TGTGCCATCAGTGACGGGTACGGGAGGGCCCCTTACAATGAGCAGTTCTTC.

The CDR3 DNA reads as TGTGCTAGTGGTTTGACCACAGATACGCAGTATTTT. Protein product: CASGLTTDTQYF. The chain is built from TRBV12-5 and TRBJ2-3; D remains ambiguous. This CDR3 has 12 residues. The germline V and J ends were trimmed by 2 bases and 2 bases, with 2 bases remaining between them. CDR1 is LGHNT and CDR2 is FRNRAP in the germline V gene.

This clone was counted once. The V call is TRBV11-3, the J call TRBJ2-2, with D perhaps TRBD2 (6 bases). The CDR3 length is 15 residues. Germline V gives CDR1 SGHNT, CDR2 YENEEA. V was shortened by 5 bases and J by 2 bases, with 12 bases between the two germline ends. The CDR3 loop reads CASSPSRGNTGELFF. The DNA for the CDR3 is TGTGCCAGCAGCCCGTCGCGGGGCAACACCGGGGAGCTGTTTTTT.

The chain employs TRBV6-5 and TRBJ2-5; 7 bases map to TRBD2. The ends lost 0 bases at V and 1 base at J; junction bases unmatched: 2. Looked up from germline, CDR1 is MNHEY and CDR2 is SVGAGI. The length of the CDR3 is 15 residues. The CDR3 DNA reads as TGTGCCAGCAGTTACTCGGGAGGGATCCAAGAGACCCAGTACTTC. It yields the protein CASSYSGGIQETQYF.

This chain connects TRBV28 to TRBJ2-4; 7 nucleotides agree with TRBD2. The germline CDR1 and CDR2 sequences are MDHEN and SYDVKM. The junction had 7 bases not matched to a gene; V was cut back by 2 bases and J by 6 bases. This CDR3 region has 15 residues. The CDR3 region is CASSLMGGARNIQYF. CDR3 DNA sequence: TGTGCCAGCAGTTTAATGGGAGGGGCAAGAAACATTCAGTACTTC.

The chain links TRBV6-5 to TRBJ1-5, with D perhaps TRBD1 (5 bases). The length of the CDR3 is 14 residues. V lost 6 bases to trimming and J lost 4 bases, with 13 bases between them. Germline values: CDR1 MNHEY, CDR2 SVGAGI. The CDR3 region has the DNA TGTGCCAGCAGCAAAACAGGATTTAATCAGCCCCAGCATTTT. Its translation is CASSKTGFNQPQHF.

The chain is built from TRBV6-5 and TRBJ1-4, with unresolved D. Per the germline V gene, CDR1 is MNHEY and CDR2 is SVGAGI. V was shortened by 4 bases and J by 4 bases, with 4 bases between the two germline ends. The CDR3 length is 12 residues. CDR3 sequence (DNA): TGTGCCAGCAGTTCTGGTAATGAAAAACTGTTTTTT. This gives the protein CASSSGNEKLFF.

The chain employs TRBV9 and TRBJ1-3; D is ambiguous. Germline assignment: CDR1 SGDLS and CDR2 YYNGEE. Deletions cut 3 bases from V and 2 bases from J, with 6 bases between. This CDR3 has 13 amino acids. CDR3 residues: CASSEMAGNTIYF. The CDR3 nucleotides are TGTGCCAGCAGCGAGATGGCTGGAAACACCATATATTTT.

The chain combines TRBV7-9 with TRBJ2-1; possibly TRBD2 for D (7 bases). V lost 5 bases and J 1 base, leaving 18 bases between the germline ends. CDR3 length: 17 amino acids. Germline CDR1 is SEHNR and CDR2 is FQNEAQ (reference sequence). The CDR3: CASSPGGGSPSYNEQFF. CDR3 DNA sequence: TGTGCCAGCAGCCCGGGGGGCGGCAGTCCGTCCTACAATGAGCAGTTCTTC.

The chain links TRBV28 to TRBJ1-3; D gene ambiguous. The CDR3 has 16 amino acids. Trimming took off 5 bases at V and 0 bases at J, with 14 bases between the two ends. Germline loops: CDR1 MDHEN, CDR2 SYDVKM. The CDR3 loop reads CASSHSYGNSGNTIYF. CDR3 in DNA: TGTGCCAGCAGTCATTCGTACGGTAACTCTGGAAACACCATATATTTT. The variable domain in full, with the rest retrieved from reference TRBV28 and TRBJ1-3, is DVKVTQSSRYLVKRTGEKVFLECVQDMDHENMFWYRQDPGLGLRLIYFSYDVKMKEKGDIPEGYSVSREKKERFSLILESASTNQTSMYLCASSHSYGNSGNTIYFGEGSWLTVV.

This chain's CDR3 is CASSQSRFPVSYEQYF. CDR3 in DNA: TGCGCCAGCAGCCAGAGTCGCTTCCCGGTCTCCTACGAGCAGTACTTC. The V and J genes are TRBV4-3 and TRBJ2-7; D unclear. Germline CDR1 LGHNA, CDR2 YSLEER. The CDR3 has 16 residues. Trimming left V 3 bases short and J 0 bases short, with 15 bases between.

The chain employs TRBV4-3 and TRBJ1-2; D possibly corresponds to TRBD1 (6 bases). The V end was cut by 1 base, the J end by 1 base, with 19 bases between. The CDR3 length is 18 residues. Germline V gene lookup returns CDR1 LGHNA and CDR2 YSLEER. The CDR3 sequence: CASSQGWRQEGGNYGYTF. The CDR3, as DNA: TGCGCCAGCAGCCAAGGTTGGAGACAGGAGGGGGGTAACTATGGCTACACCTTC.

The chain recombines TRBV5-4 with TRBJ2-5; no firm D call. Trimming shortened V by 0 bases and J by 7 bases, and 10 bases separated the two germline ends. The CDR3 is 13 amino acids. Per germline, CDR1 SGHNT and CDR2 YYREEE (reference sequence). The CDR3 nucleotides read TGTGCCAGCAGCTTGGAGGTGGTTGCGACCCAGTACTTC. Its translation: CASSLEVVATQYF. The whole variable domain, remainder taken from reference TRBV5-4 and TRBJ2-5, is ETGVTQSPTHLIKTRGQQVTLRCSSQSGHNTVSWYQQALGQGPQFIFQYYREEENGRGNFPPRFSGLQFPNYSSELNVNALELDDSALYLCASSLEVVATQYFGPGTRLLVL.

V usage is TRBV28 and J usage is TRBJ1-4; D not resolved. The length of the CDR3 is 15 residues. Trimming took off 3 bases at V and 0 bases at J, with 8 bases between the two ends. CDR1 and CDR2 (germline): MDHEN, SYDVKM. Here the CDR3 reads CASSFVRATNEKLFF. CDR3 nucleotides: TGTGCCAGCAGTTTTGTCAGAGCAACTAATGAAAAACTGTTTTTT.

This clone has a single count. This sequence joins TRBV6-1 and TRBJ2-7, with unresolved D. CDR1 and CDR2 (germline): MNHNS, SASEGT. This CDR3 is 11 amino acids long. V was shortened by 6 bases and J by 0 bases, with 3 bases between the two germline ends. CDR3 bases: TGTGCCAGCAGGGGCTCCTACGAGCAGTACGTC. It encodes CASRGSYEQYV.

This rearrangement joins TRBV12-5 to TRBJ2-6, with D possibly TRBD1 on 6 matching bases. The CDR3 has 19 residues. Trimming pared 0 bases from V and 3 bases from J, leaving 18 bases between. CDR1 is LGHNT, CDR2 FRNRAP, per germline. The CDR3 sequence is CASGLVEQGVNFGANVLTF. The CDR3 DNA follows: TGTGCTAGTGGTTTGGTGGAACAGGGAGTGAACTTTGGGGCCAACGTCCTGACTTTC. Complete variable domain (other parts from reference TRBV12-5 and TRBJ2-6): DARVTQTPRHKVTEMGQEVTMRCQPILGHNTVFWYRQTMMQGLELLAYFRNRAPLDDSGMPKDRFSAEMPDATLATLKIQPSEPRDSAVYFCASGLVEQGVNFGANVLTFGAGSRLTVL.

This rearrangement joins TRBV7-9 to TRBJ2-3, with 8 bases that match TRBD2. The germline V gene has CDR1 SEHNR and CDR2 FQNEAQ (reference sequence). This CDR3 is 15 amino acids long. V trimming: 1 base; J trimming: 1 base; junction bases outside the gene matches: 1. The DNA for the CDR3 is TGTGCCAGCAGCTTAGTGCGGGGGGGCACAGATACGCAGTATTTT. Translating it yields CASSLVRGGTDTQYF.

V is TRBV19 and J is TRBJ1-1; D not certain. The V end was cut by 5 bases, the J end by 5 bases, with 12 bases between. The CDR3 loop spans 13 amino acids. Looked up from germline, CDR1 is LNHDA and CDR2 is SQIVND (reference sequence). This CDR3 reads CASSGTGWTEAFF. The DNA of the CDR3 is TGTGCCAGTAGTGGTACCGGCTGGACTGAAGCTTTCTTT.

The genes are TRBV28 and TRBJ1-2; D may be TRBD1 (5 bases). Germline V gene lookup returns CDR1 MDHEN and CDR2 SYDVKM. V was clipped by 4 bases and J by 8 bases, with 11 bases between them. The CDR3 runs to 12 residues. The CDR3 DNA sequence: TGTGCCAGCAGTTCAGGGAGTGGAGGCTACACCTTC. As protein: CASSSGSGGYTF.

The rearrangement uses TRBV5-4 and TRBJ2-3, with TRBD2 identical over 8 bases. CDR3 size: 15 residues. The germline V gene has CDR1 SGHNT and CDR2 YYREEE (reference sequence). With 0 bases clipped from V and 6 bases from J, the junction kept 6 bases outside the gene matches. The CDR3 DNA reads as TGTGCCAGCAGCTTGGTAGCGGGATTAGGGGATACGCAGTATTTT. Encoded protein: CASSLVAGLGDTQYF.

This clone was detected only once. This rearrangement joins TRBV4-3 to TRBJ2-7; D might be TRBD1 (6 bases). The V gene lost 6 bases and the J gene lost 4 bases, with 16 bases spanning the gap. This CDR3 is built from 14 residues. Looked up from germline, CDR1 is LGHNA and CDR2 is YSLEER. The CDR3 DNA reads TGCGCCAGCAGTACTAACGTGGGGGCTTACGAGCAGTACTTC. It yields the protein CASSTNVGAYEQYF.

The J gene is TRBJ2-1, the V gene TRBV9; D might be TRBD2 (6 bases). This CDR3 region has 15 residues. The germline V gene has CDR1 SGDLS and CDR2 YYNGEE. Trimming stripped 3 bases from V and 9 bases from J, with 19 bases between. In DNA form, the CDR3 reads TGTGCCAGCAGCGCGAGACTAGACCCCTATGGTGAGCAGTTCTTC. Translation gives CASSARLDPYGEQFF.

The CDR3 spells CASSRGQGVTDTQYF. DNA for the CDR3: TGTGCCAGCAGTAGGGGACAGGGGGTCACAGATACGCAGTATTTT. The rearrangement uses TRBV28 and TRBJ2-3; 11 bases match TRBD1. Germline-derived CDR1 and CDR2 are MDHEN and SYDVKM. This CDR3 is 15 amino acids long. The V segment lost 5 bases and the J segment 2 bases; nucleotides outside the gene matches: 3.

The chain carries TRBV5-5 and TRBJ1-6; 8 nucleotides agree with TRBD1. This CDR3 region has 15 residues. The germline V gene encodes CDR1 SGHKS and CDR2 YYEKEE (reference sequence). J gave up 7 bases and V 2 bases, and 5 bases lay outside the gene matches. The CDR3 DNA is TGTGCCAGCAGCTTCCGGGACAGGCTAAATTCACCCCTCCACTTT. Its translation is CASSFRDRLNSPLHF.

This clone was observed once. The V call is TRBV27, the J call TRBJ1-1; D is unclear. Germline V gene data show CDR1 as MNHEY and CDR2 as SMNVEV (reference sequence). V gave up 4 bases and J gave up 0 bases, with 9 bases separating them. This CDR3 comprises 14 residues. CDR3 residues: CASSYRSMNTEAFF. CDR3 sequence (DNA): TGTGCCAGCAGTTATAGGAGCATGAACACTGAAGCTTTCTTT.

This chain joins TRBV27 and TRBJ1-1; no clear D gene. Deletions cut 6 bases from V and 7 bases from J, with 21 bases between. The CDR3 has 15 residues. Germline V gives CDR1 MNHEY, CDR2 SMNVEV (reference sequence). CDR3 protein: CASRLSRTAYGEAFF. In nucleotides, the CDR3 is TGTGCCAGCAGGTTGAGTCGGACGGCTTATGGTGAAGCTTTCTTT.

The chain joins TRBV27 to TRBJ2-5, with D possibly matching TRBD1 (6 bases). Deletions cut 2 bases from V and 2 bases from J, with 9 bases between. CDR1 is MNHEY and CDR2 is SMNVEV in the germline V gene (reference sequence). The CDR3 length is 14 residues. The CDR3 sequence is CASSLVGQQETQYF. Written as DNA, the CDR3 is TGTGCCAGCAGTTTAGTAGGACAGCAAGAGACCCAGTACTTC.

This chain joins TRBV6-6 and TRBJ2-7; 10 bases are a match to TRBD1. This CDR3 spans 15 amino acids. The germline gives CDR1 MNHNY, CDR2 SVGAGI (reference sequence). V trimming: 2 bases; J trimming: 6 bases; junction bases outside the gene matches: 7. CDR3 sequence (DNA): TGTGCCAGCAGTTACCCGGACCGGACAGGGGGCGAGCAGTACTTC. It is translated as CASSYPDRTGGEQYF.

The chain carries TRBV10-3 and TRBJ1-2; D might be TRBD1 (5 bases). Germline values: CDR1 ENHRY, CDR2 SYGVKD. CDR3 size: 17 residues. V gave up 0 bases and J gave up 2 bases, with 16 bases separating them. The CDR3 sequence is CAISESGASTLNYGYTF. The DNA for the CDR3 is TGTGCCATCAGTGAGTCTGGGGCCTCGACCTTGAACTATGGCTACACCTTC.

The V call is TRBV30, the J call TRBJ1-1; a possible D gene is TRBD1 (5 bases). Trimming took 4 bases from V and 5 from J, leaving 8 bases between them. The CDR3 runs to 11 residues. CDR1 and CDR2 (germline): GTSNPN, SVGIG (reference sequence). The CDR3 region is CAWMGPTEAFF. In DNA, the CDR3 is TGTGCCTGGATGGGGCCGACTGAAGCTTTCTTT.